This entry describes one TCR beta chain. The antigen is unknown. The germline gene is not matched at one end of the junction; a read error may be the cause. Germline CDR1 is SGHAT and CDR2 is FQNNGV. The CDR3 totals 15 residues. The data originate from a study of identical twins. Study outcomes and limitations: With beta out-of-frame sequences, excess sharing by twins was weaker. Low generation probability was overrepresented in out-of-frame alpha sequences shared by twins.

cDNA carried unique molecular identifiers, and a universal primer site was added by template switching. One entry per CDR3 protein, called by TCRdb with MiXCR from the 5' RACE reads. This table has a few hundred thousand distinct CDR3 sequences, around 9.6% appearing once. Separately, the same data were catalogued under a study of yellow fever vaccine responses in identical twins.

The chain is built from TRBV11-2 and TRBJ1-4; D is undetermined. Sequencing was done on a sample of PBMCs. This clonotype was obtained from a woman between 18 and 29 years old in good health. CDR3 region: CASSLDAATNEKLFF. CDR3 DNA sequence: TGTGCCAGCAGCTTAGACGCAGCAACGAATGAAAAACTGTTTTTT.